This is a list of T cell receptor beta chains from one sample in a study of cytomegalovirus exposure and HLA in healthy donors. TCRdb's copy holds only in-frame clones and misses some; the assay was immunoSEQ multiplex PCR. The sample comprises roughly 300,000 clones, approximately 90% of which are singletons, and more than 0.8% rests with the top ten. The sequenced sample was PBMCs. Receptor source: a woman aged 18-30 years in good health and CMV-seronegative. Each CDR3 is given with its conserved first and last residue.

V: TRBV28
J: TRBJ2-2
length: 15
CDR3: CASSLDSVYTGELFF

V: TRBV10-3
J: TRBJ2-7
length: 16
CDR3: CAISESGTSGRREQYF

V: TRBV4-3
J: TRBJ1-5
length: 16
CDR3: CASSQDFTGPYQPQHF

V: TRBV7-6
J: TRBJ2-7
length: 15
CDR3: CASSQGSSGSYEQYF

V: TRBV2
J: TRBJ2-1
length: 14
CDR3: CASSADRVWGEQFF

V: TRBV2
J: TRBJ2-1
length: 15
CDR3: CATRTSGSSYNEQFF

V: TRBV4-1
J: TRBJ2-7
length: 15
CDR3: CASSQVGLAAYEQYF

V: TRBV25-1
J: TRBJ1-4
length: 16
CDR3: CASAPGQGATNEKLFF

V: TRBV18
J: TRBJ2-7
length: 20
CDR3: CASSQILAGGRPVLSYEQYF

V: TRBV21-1
J: TRBJ2-7
length: 15
CDR3: CASSPLDREANEQYF

V: TRBV6-5
J: TRBJ1-1
length: 14
CDR3: CASSYSGDGTEAFF

V: TRBV7-6
J: TRBJ2-4
length: 17
CDR3: CASSSYARGVAKNIQYF

V: TRBV18
J: TRBJ2-7
length: 13
CDR3: CASSPPRGYEQYF

V: TRBV6-5
J: TRBJ1-3
length: 15
CDR3: CASSYDRDSGNTIYF

V: TRBV29-1
J: TRBJ2-1
length: 14
CDR3: CSVSREFSYNEQFF

V: TRBV6-6
J: TRBJ2-7
length: 13
CDR3: CASSWDYRYEQYF

V: TRBV6-5
J: TRBJ2-7
length: 15
CDR3: CASSYGAGAAREQYF

V: TRBV6-5
J: TRBJ2-2
length: 14
CDR3: CASSYAGQTGELFF

V: TRBV4-2
J: TRBJ1-2
length: 15
CDR3: CASSQEGKGALGYTF

V: TRBV4-3
J: TRBJ2-3
length: 15
CDR3: CASSQDTSGYDTQYF

V: TRBV18
J: TRBJ2-2
length: 17
CDR3: CASSPAESGPNTGELFF

V: TRBV6-6
J: TRBJ1-2
length: 14
CDR3: CASSYGTLSYGYTF

V: TRBV5-1
J: TRBJ2-7
length: 15
CDR3: CASSLGAAGPYEQYF